This TCR beta chain was captured by sequencing in a study of T cell repertoires in cytomegalovirus infection. Across the whole study: Selection of CMV epitopes for the study included recently identified HLA-C-restricted and well-studied HLA-B-restricted ones. Public TCR beta signature analysis indicated the presence of both CMV infection and matching HLA type. General study points: Totalled public TCR beta family frequency picked out people who carried CMV plus the relevant HLA.

The CDR3 is 13 amino acids. V lost 4 bases, J lost 7 bases, and 10 bases lay in between. Germline V gene sequence: CDR1 SEHNR, CDR2 FQNEAQ (reference sequence). Turning to this clonotype: Its antigen is not identified.

TCRdb ran MiXCR on the reads and lists one entry per CDR3 protein. The table lists around 750,000 distinct CDR3 sequences, approximately 32% of them singletons. The rearrangement uses TRBV7-9 and TRBJ1-4; D unresolved. Material: cultured CD8+ T cells from PBMCs, obtained from culture after CMV antigen stimulation. This sequence originates from a human donor in good health (CMV status not recorded). Some clones in this sample may be carry-over from other donors' samples. CDR3 amino acids: CASSSRAGEKLFF. CDR3 in DNA: TGTGCCAGCAGCTCTCGGGCGGGTGAAAAACTGTTTTTT.